The rows below give T cell receptor beta chains drawn from one sample of a study of blood T cell repertoires in COVID-19. The data were produced by immunoSEQ multiplex PCR, yet TCRdb's version contains in-frame clones alone and is incomplete. The data hold some 250,000 clones, with approximately 86% observed a single time. The specimen was peripheral blood. These receptors all come from a woman aged 30 to 39 who had recovered from COVID-19. CDR3s include the opening cysteine and the closing phenylalanine or tryptophan. The order of the fields is clone size, V gene, D gene, J gene, CDR3 protein, CDR3 DNA. D genes are given only for firm matches. Only some rows state a clone size, as once, few, many or a class for expanded clones.

clone size: -; V gene: TRBV27; D gene: -; J gene: TRBJ1-2; CDR3 protein: CASSEGANYGYTF; CDR3 DNA: TGTGCCAGCAGCGAAGGGGCAAACTATGGCTACACCTTC
clone size: once; V gene: TRBV2; D gene: -; J gene: TRBJ1-5; CDR3 protein: CASSRDFLSNQPQHF; CDR3 DNA: TGTGCCAGCAGCAGGGACTTCTTAAGCAATCAGCCCCAGCATTTT
clone size: once; V gene: TRBV9; D gene: -; J gene: TRBJ2-3; CDR3 protein: CASSAASADTQYF; CDR3 DNA: TGTGCCAGCAGCGCCGCCTCGGCAGATACGCAGTATTTT
clone size: -; V gene: TRBV11-2; D gene: -; J gene: TRBJ2-7; CDR3 protein: CASGGGPNLLIYEQYF; CDR3 DNA: TGTGCCAGCGGGGGGGGGCCGAACCTACTCATCTACGAGCAGTACTTC
clone size: -; V gene: TRBV5-1; D gene: -; J gene: TRBJ2-3; CDR3 protein: CASSIIQRDTDTQYF; CDR3 DNA: TGCGCCAGCAGCATTATTCAGAGGGACACAGATACGCAGTATTTT
clone size: -; V gene: TRBV7-6; D gene: -; J gene: TRBJ1-5; CDR3 protein: CASSLSAGKGNQPQHF; CDR3 DNA: TGTGCCAGCAGCTTAAGTGCGGGAAAGGGCAATCAGCCCCAGCATTTT
clone size: -; V gene: TRBV2; D gene: TRBD1; J gene: TRBJ1-4; CDR3 protein: CASTRDRGPNEKLFF; CDR3 DNA: TGTGCCAGCACCCGAGACAGGGGGCCTAATGAAAAACTGTTTTTT
clone size: few; V gene: TRBV6-5; D gene: -; J gene: TRBJ2-7; CDR3 protein: CASSSQYEQYF; CDR3 DNA: TGTGCCAGCAGTTCCCAATACGAGCAGTACTTC
clone size: -; V gene: TRBV19; D gene: TRBD2; J gene: TRBJ2-2; CDR3 protein: CASSMRLAGGTGELFF; CDR3 DNA: TGTGCCAGTAGTATGAGGTTAGCGGGAGGTACCGGGGAGCTGTTTTTT
clone size: once; V gene: TRBV7-3; D gene: TRBD2; J gene: TRBJ2-1; CDR3 protein: CASSRGDYNEQFF; CDR3 DNA: TGTGCCAGCTCGCGGGGGGACTACAATGAGCAGTTCTTC
clone size: -; V gene: TRBV5-1; D gene: TRBD2; J gene: TRBJ2-1; CDR3 protein: CASKRGGRNEQFF; CDR3 DNA: TGCGCCAGTAAGCGGGGGGGCCGCAATGAGCAGTTCTTC
clone size: -; V gene: TRBV2; D gene: -; J gene: TRBJ2-7; CDR3 protein: CASSDRDYEQYF; CDR3 DNA: TGTGCCAGCAGTGACAGGGACTACGAGCAGTACTTC
clone size: -; V gene: TRBV5-5; D gene: -; J gene: TRBJ2-2; CDR3 protein: CASSLAGPGELFF; CDR3 DNA: TGTGCCAGCAGCCTCGCGGGGCCCGGGGAGCTGTTTTTT
clone size: -; V gene: TRBV11-3; D gene: TRBD2; J gene: TRBJ2-5; CDR3 protein: CASSLTSGGAFGAQYF; CDR3 DNA: TGTGCCAGCAGCTTAACTAGCGGGGGGGCTTTCGGGGCCCAGTACTTC